Given below is one TCR beta chain in context. The CDR3 runs 11 residues. Trimming shortened V by 3 bases and J by 3 bases, and 2 bases separated the two germline ends. Germline V lookup: CDR1 LNHDA, CDR2 SQIVND (reference sequence). cDNA prepared by RNA extraction and subsequent reverse transcription served as the template for sequencing. TCRdb keeps only in-frame clones here, not all; method: immunoSEQ multiplex PCR. The data show around 100,000 clones, about 40% seen once. This specimen comes from a study of CD8+ T cells in alopecia areata. Study summary: Those treated were given oral tofacitinib at 5 to 10 mg twice daily.

V and J are TRBV19 and TRBJ2-5; D is unresolved. The TCR was taken from a human donor with alopecia areata. Material for sequencing was CD4+ T cells sorted from blood. DNA for the CDR3: TGTGCCAGTAGTATCGAAGAGACCCAGTACTTC. As protein: CASSIEETQYF.